This paragraph reports one T cell receptor beta chain. The entry originates in a study of blood T cell repertoires in COVID-19. Study information: COVID-19 samples, acute and convalescent, were from the United States, Italy and Spain. T cells, B-cell-depleted T cells, or PBMCs provided the cDNA or gDNA that served as material.

Per the authors' pipeline: Researchers report that nucleated cell counts were estimated from reference gene primer amplification. Assay used: immunoSEQ multiplex PCR; TCRdb lists only in-frame clones, some missing. Clone size and V and J calls were adopted from that table, with D and trimming inferred from the DNA. The table has roughly 150,000 clones, around 90% seen once. Trimming stripped 1 base from V and 0 bases from J, with 9 bases between. This CDR3 region has 15 residues. Germline V gene data show CDR1 as LNHDA and CDR2 as SQIVND (reference sequence). This TCR was sampled from a man aged 55 to 70 with acute or convalescent COVID-19. The sample was peripheral blood. This chain connects TRBV19 to TRBJ2-5; D is perhaps TRBD1 (6 bases). In nucleotides, the CDR3 is TGTGCCAGTAGTATAGGGACAGTTTACCAAGAGACCCAGTACTTC. Translation: CASSIGTVYQETQYF.